A selection of T cell receptor beta chains follows, all from one sample in a study of T-cell reconstitution after alpha-beta-depleted transplantation in children. MiXCR was run by TCRdb on the PCR reads, yielding one entry per CDR3 protein. The sample gives under 350,000 distinct CDR3 sequences, about 10% of which show up once; around a tenth is in the top ten. Here the sequenced sample was PBMCs from the stem cell graft donor, taken from the stem cell graft. These receptors were collected from a human donor who donated a stem cell graft to a child with SCID. The conserved cysteine and the conserved F or W are not part of the CDR3 here.

TRBJ2-4 TRBV3-1 ASSERVAKNIQY
TRBJ2-7 TRBV4-1 ASSQGISGQAYEQY
TRBJ2-1 TRBV9 ASSVGSGGYNEQF
TRBJ2-5 TRBV6-5 ASSYSPPTGTRKTQY
TRBJ1-1 TRBV11-2 GVTHGNTEAF
TRBJ1-1 TRBV12-3/TRBV12-4 ASSLLGTGTTEAF
TRBJ2-7 TRBV7-9 ASSTGTAPYEQY
TRBJ2-7 TRBV12-3/TRBV12-4 ASSLRVPEQY
TRBJ1-1 TRBV12-3/TRBV12-4 ASSFGRGDTEAF
TRBJ1-5 TRBV12-3/TRBV12-4 ASRDRGTVSDQPQH
TRBJ2-1 TRBV27 ASSLVGTTTTEQF
TRBJ1-4 TRBV7-9 ASSPLPGVEKLF
TRBJ1-2 TRBV10-3 AIRRQGGNYGYT
TRBJ1-2 TRBV5-1 ASSVRTGNNYGYT
TRBJ2-2 TRBV5-1 ASSLKHPGELF
TRBJ2-1 TRBV24-1 ATSDGTRNEQF
TRBJ2-7 TRBV29-1 SVGPRDLYEQY
TRBJ2-7 TRBV5-1 ASSLGRLYEQY
TRBJ2-1 TRBV5-8 ASSSFPREQF
TRBJ2-3 TRBV5-6 ASSPYGAADTQY
TRBJ1-1 TRBV11-2 ASSLEDRGITEAF
TRBJ2-2 TRBV19 ATTFVNTGELF
TRBJ2-5 TRBV15 ATSRDPRTSGGDTQETQY
TRBJ1-6 TRBV15 ATSRVEASNSPLH
TRBJ2-3 TRBV3-1 ASSRPGYTDTQY
TRBJ2-3 TRBV6-1 ASRGQGGTDTQY
TRBJ1-5 TRBV5-5 ASAPGDNQPQH
TRBJ2-7 TRBV7-3 ASSITGNYEQY
TRBJ1-1 TRBV7-9 ASSSQGPIDEAF
TRBJ1-2 TRBV27 VVGPLGGYT
TRBJ2-1 TRBV29-1 SVPRQASPSIGEQF
TRBJ2-1 TRBV20-1 SARHVTGTSGPTGYNEQF
TRBJ1-1 TRBV27 ASRTGGGTEAF
TRBJ2-7 TRBV5-5 ASSVYLGRAMGEQY
TRBJ1-5 TRBV15 ATSRVKGVSNQPQH
TRBJ2-5 TRBV7-8 ASSRGTQETQY
TRBJ2-1 TRBV20-1 SARSPSGTFYNEQF
TRBJ2-2 TRBV12-3/TRBV12-4 ASSNARGAGELF
TRBJ2-1 TRBV11-2 ASSLLDRGGF
TRBJ2-2 TRBV11-2 ASSSNQGGTGELF
TRBJ2-2 TRBV12-3/TRBV12-4 ASSPPGQGHGELF
TRBJ2-5 TRBV12-3/TRBV12-4 ASSLSWEWETQY
TRBJ2-2 TRBV6-2/TRBV6-3 ASRRLGAAGELF
TRBJ2-7 TRBV20-1 SARGGPRNEQY
TRBJ2-3 TRBV5-1 ASSSRGGGAADTQY
TRBJ2-7 TRBV6-1 ASSEWPGAYYEQY
TRBJ2-1 TRBV5-1 ASSTRTGEGEQF
TRBJ1-1 TRBV5-1 ASSLDYVNTEAF
TRBJ2-3 TRBV7-9 ASSLRGDRGDTQY
TRBJ2-3 TRBV20-1 SAVAGPSTDTQY
TRBJ2-2 TRBV2 ASMRRGTNTGELF
TRBJ2-1 TRBV10-3 AISEPGQGFYHEQF
TRBJ2-3 TRBV3-1 ASTQVGTGTHTQY